This T cell receptor (beta chain) comes out of a study of early T cells in non-severe SARS-CoV-2 infection. MiXCR was run by TCRdb on the 5' RACE reads, yielding one entry per CDR3 protein. The sample includes 70,000 to 85,000 distinct CDR3 sequences, about 12% of them seen just once. V lost 4 bases to trimming and J lost 0 bases; unmatched junction nucleotides: 19. Germline V gene sequence: CDR1 SGHAT, CDR2 FQNNGV. The CDR3 covers 20 residues. This clonotype was sampled from an adult who was a healthcare worker with PCR-confirmed SARS-CoV-2 infection or an uninfected control (not recorded which). Sequencing used whole blood. This chain links TRBV11-2 with TRBJ2-3; 7 positions agree with TRBD2. CDR3 sequence (DNA): TGTGCCAGCAGCTCCCCCGGACTAGTTGGATTCCAGGGCAGCACAGATACGCAGTATTTT. It translates to CASSSPGLVGFQGSTDTQYF.